These 25 T cell receptor beta chains originate from one sample sequenced in a study of shared clonotypes between healthy human individuals. Naive CD8 cells were CD45RO-negative, positively selected for CCR7, excluding terminally differentiated effector memory CD45RA+ cells. Profiled with immunoSEQ multiplex PCR; TCRdb holds only in-frame clones, not every one. This sample has around 1.9 million clones; around 93% occur once, and the top ten carry approximately 1.7%. The sample consisted of naive CD8+ T cells from PBMCs. These receptors all stem from a man aged 18 to 35 in good health. Some clones in this sample may be carry-over from other donors' samples.

The rearrangement joins TRBV7-9 to TRBJ2-1; tentative D call: TRBD1 (6 bases). This CDR3 contains 12 residues. Per the germline V gene, CDR1 is SEHNR and CDR2 is FQNEAQ (reference sequence). The V and J ends lost 5 bases and 9 bases respectively, with 11 bases between them. The CDR3: CASSPLGGEQFF. CDR3 in DNA: TGTGCCAGCAGCCCGTTAGGGGGTGAGCAGTTCTTC. The full variable domain, its missing parts supplied by reference TRBV7-9 and TRBJ2-1, is DTGVSQNPRHKITKRGQNVTFRCDPISEHNRLYWYRQTLGQGPEFLTYFQNEAQLEKSRLLSDRFSAERPKGSFSTLEIQRTEQGDSAMYLCASSPLGGEQFFGPGTRLTVL.

The chain has TRBV28 and TRBJ1-2; 8 bases are shared with TRBD1. The CDR3 spans 15 residues. V trimming: 6 bases; J trimming: 4 bases; junction bases outside the gene matches: 10. From germline, CDR1 is MDHEN and CDR2 SYDVKM. The CDR3 loop reads CASRIVTGASYGYTF. DNA of the CDR3: TGTGCCAGCAGAATTGTGACAGGGGCCTCCTATGGCTACACCTTC.

J is TRBJ2-3 and V is TRBV28; 7 bases are a match to TRBD2. After removal of 4 bases from V and 1 base from J, the junction contained 8 bases not matched to a gene. CDR1 and CDR2 (germline): MDHEN, SYDVKM. There are 16 residues in the CDR3. CDR3 coding DNA: TGTGCCAGCAGTTCGATCAGCGGGACGGGCACAGATACGCAGTATTTT. Translation gives CASSSISGTGTDTQYF.

Details on this clone: The CDR3 end shows no conserved phenylalanine or tryptophan, and so a read error is likely. This rearrangement joins TRBV19 to TRBJ2-7, with D possibly being TRBD1 (5 bases). V was cut by 5 bases and J by 4 bases, with 18 bases left in between. The germline V gene has CDR1 LNHDA and CDR2 SQIVND (reference sequence). The CDR3 is 15 amino acids. The CDR3 DNA sequence: TGTGCCAGTAGTGCCACGGCAGGGCAAGGTTACGAGCAGTACCTC. Amino acid sequence: CASSATAGQGYEQYL.

The chain joins TRBV5-1 to TRBJ1-2; D possibly corresponds to TRBD1 (6 bases). Trimming stripped 4 bases from V and 7 bases from J, with 17 bases between. The CDR3 spans 14 residues. Germline V gene lookup returns CDR1 SGHRS and CDR2 YFSETQ. Written as DNA, the CDR3 is TGCGCCAGCAGCCTCGAAGGGGGATCGCCTGGCTACACCTTC. Protein product: CASSLEGGSPGYTF. Looking up the rest from reference TRBV5-1 and TRBJ1-2 gives the full variable domain: KAGVTQTPRYLIKTRGQQVTLSCSPISGHRSVSWYQQTPGQGLQFLFEYFSETQRNKGNFPGRFSGRQFSNSRSEMNVSTLELGDSALYLCASSLEGGSPGYTFGSGTRLTVV.

The gene calls are TRBV27 and TRBJ1-2; D is undetermined. The CDR3 spans 15 residues. Germline loops: CDR1 MNHEY, CDR2 SMNVEV (reference sequence). V was pared by 0 bases and J by 8 bases, with 16 bases between. CDR3 bases: TGTGCCAGCAGTTTATCGTCACCAGCGTTGCACGGCTACACCTTC. Its translation is CASSLSSPALHGYTF.

J is TRBJ2-7 and V is TRBV14, with TRBD2 matching 8 bases. This CDR3 has 13 amino acids. The V gene's germline CDR1 is SGHDN and CDR2 FVKESK. V lost 8 bases to trimming and J lost 1 base; unmatched junction nucleotides: 4. The CDR3 nucleotides read TGTGCCAGCCGTACTAGCGGATCCTACGAGCAGTACTTC. Protein: CASRTSGSYEQYF.

V usage is TRBV28 and J usage is TRBJ1-1; D perhaps matches TRBD1 (6 bases). The CDR3 spans 15 residues. V lost 5 bases and J 1 base, leaving 14 bases between the germline ends. Germline assignment: CDR1 MDHEN and CDR2 SYDVKM. The CDR3 bases are TGTGCCAGCAGTCCACGACAGGACGGGAACACTGAAGCTTTCTTT. Translating it yields CASSPRQDGNTEAFF.

Remarks on this clone: Other DNA sequences in the same sample also yield this CDR3. V usage is TRBV7-8 and J usage is TRBJ2-1; D perhaps matches TRBD2 (5 bases). Germline CDR1 is SGHVS and CDR2 is FQNEAQ. This CDR3 region has 15 residues. V lost 4 bases to trimming and J lost 0 bases, with 10 bases between them. The CDR3 spells CASSSPGSSYNEQFF. In DNA, the CDR3 is TGTGCCAGCAGCTCACCGGGGAGCTCCTACAATGAGCAGTTCTTC.

This rearrangement joins TRBV29-1 to TRBJ2-1, with no clear D. The V and J ends lost 6 bases and 0 bases respectively, with 12 bases between them. Germline V lookup: CDR1 SQVTM, CDR2 ANQGSEA. This CDR3 region has 14 residues. The CDR3 region is CSVFDPGSYNEQFF. CDR3 DNA: TGCAGCGTCTTTGACCCTGGCTCCTACAATGAGCAGTTCTTC.

The chain links TRBV7-9 to TRBJ2-5, with 9 bases lining up with TRBD1. J lost 2 bases, V lost 5 bases, and 9 bases had no gene match. In germline, CDR1 is SEHNR, CDR2 FQNEAQ (reference sequence). The CDR3 is made up of 16 amino acids. Here the CDR3 DNA reads TGTGCCAGCAGCGGCCGGGACAGGGAGGGACAAGAGACCCAGTACTTC. Translation: CASSGRDREGQETQYF.

V usage is TRBV10-3 and J usage is TRBJ1-2, with D possibly TRBD1 on 5 matching bases. The V and J ends lost 7 bases and 2 bases respectively, with 23 bases between them. Germline V lookup: CDR1 ENHRY, CDR2 SYGVKD. The CDR3 is 17 amino acids. The CDR3 sequence is CAIKPPGFTPWNYGYTF. As DNA, the CDR3 is TGTGCCATCAAGCCGCCAGGGTTTACGCCCTGGAACTATGGCTACACCTTC.

The genes are TRBV27 and TRBJ2-2; the match to TRBD2 covers 9 bases. Germline-derived CDR1 and CDR2 are MNHEY and SMNVEV (reference sequence). The CDR3 extends over 16 amino acids. The trim removed 5 bases at V and 4 bases at J, leaving 8 bases unmatched. The CDR3 is CASSLLAGVGTGELFF. CDR3 DNA: TGTGCCAGCAGTCTCTTAGCGGGAGTGGGCACCGGGGAGCTGTTTTTT.

The rearrangement uses TRBV4-3 and TRBJ2-7; 7 positions match TRBD1. The CDR3 consists of 14 residues. The germline V gene has CDR1 LGHNA and CDR2 YSLEER. V lost 0 bases, J lost 6 bases, and 5 bases stayed unmatched. Here the CDR3 reads CASSQDTGDREQYF. In nucleotides, the CDR3 is TGCGCCAGCAGCCAAGATACAGGGGATCGCGAGCAGTACTTC.

V usage is TRBV18 and J usage is TRBJ2-1, with 14 bases matching TRBD2. CDR3 size: 16 residues. V gave up 6 bases and J gave up 7 bases; unmatched junction bases: 8. Germline-derived CDR1 and CDR2 are KGHSH and LQKENI. The CDR3 coding sequence is TGTGCCAGCTCGCAGACTAGCGGGAGGGCCGGTAATGAGCAGTTCTTC. It is translated as CASSQTSGRAGNEQFF.

Comments on this clone: This sample also contains other DNA sequences that code for the same CDR3. The CDR3 region is CASSLGTGGLNEQFF. The CDR3 region has the DNA TGTGCCAGCAGCTTAGGGACAGGGGGCTTGAATGAGCAGTTCTTC. The rearrangement uses TRBV7-9 and TRBJ2-1; 11 positions match TRBD1. V lost 1 base, J lost 7 bases, and 3 bases stayed unmatched. The germline V gene has CDR1 SEHNR and CDR2 FQNEAQ (reference sequence). The CDR3 spans 15 residues. Together with reference TRBV7-9 and TRBJ2-1, the CDR3 gives the full variable domain: DTGVSQNPRHKITKRGQNVTFRCDPISEHNRLYWYRQTLGQGPEFLTYFQNEAQLEKSRLLSDRFSAERPKGSFSTLEIQRTEQGDSAMYLCASSLGTGGLNEQFFGPGTRLTVL.

This CDR3 reads CASKSDAGSGNEQFF. The CDR3, as DNA: TGCGCCAGCAAAAGCGATGCGGGATCGGGCAATGAGCAGTTCTTC. The rearrangement joins TRBV5-1 to TRBJ2-1, with D perhaps matching TRBD2 (6 bases). V was cut by 6 bases and J by 6 bases, with 19 bases left in between. CDR1 and CDR2 (germline): SGHRS, YFSETQ. CDR3 length equals 15 residues.

This clone was recorded once. The chain uses TRBV5-4 and TRBJ2-3, with a possible D match to TRBD1 (6 bases). CDR3 length: 16 residues. The germline V and J ends were trimmed by 6 bases and 4 bases, with 21 bases remaining between them. Germline V lookup: CDR1 SGHNT, CDR2 YYREEE (reference sequence). For the CDR3, the DNA is TGTGCCAGCAACGATTTACAGGGCGCAACCCCAGATACGCAGTATTTT. Translation gives CASNDLQGATPDTQYF.

This clone was counted a few times. The rearrangement joins TRBV19 to TRBJ1-1; 8 nucleotides match TRBD1. J was trimmed by 1 base and V by 6 bases; bases with no gene match: 1. Germline V lookup: CDR1 LNHDA, CDR2 SQIVND (reference sequence). This CDR3 contains 13 residues. Written as DNA, the CDR3 is TGTGCCAGTAGGGACAGGGAGAACACTGAAGCTTTCTTT. Translating it yields CASRDRENTEAFF.

The chain joins TRBV29-1 to TRBJ1-4; TRBD1 aligns across 9 bases. Germline V gene data show CDR1 as SQVTM and CDR2 as ANQGSEA. The CDR3 has 13 amino acids. J was trimmed by 6 bases and V by 7 bases; bases with no gene match: 6. This chain's CDR3 is CSARGTGHEKLFF. The CDR3 nucleotides read TGCAGCGCAAGGGGGACAGGGCATGAAAAACTGTTTTTT.

This rearrangement joins TRBV5-4 to TRBJ2-5; 8 positions match TRBD1. The germline V gene encodes CDR1 SGHNT and CDR2 YYREEE (reference sequence). This CDR3 is 18 amino acids long. The J segment lost 0 bases and the V segment lost 3 bases, leaving 13 bases of the junction unmatched. The CDR3 DNA is TGTGCCAGCAGCTCACTTAGACAGGGGACGAGGGACCAAGAGACCCAGTACTTC. Encoded protein: CASSSLRQGTRDQETQYF.

Remarks on this clone: The same CDR3 also results from other DNA sequences found in this sample. The rearrangement uses TRBV13 and TRBJ2-7; 9 nucleotides align to TRBD1. This CDR3 spans 14 amino acids. Germline values: CDR1 PRHDT, CDR2 FYEKMQ (reference sequence). V trimming: 0 bases; J trimming: 4 bases; junction bases outside the gene matches: 1. DNA for the CDR3: TGTGCCAGCAGCTTAGGACAGGGGGCTTACGAGCAGTACTTC. This translates into CASSLGQGAYEQYF.

This clone showed up just a few times. Different DNA sequences within this sample yield the same CDR3. The chain uses TRBV19 and TRBJ1-1; a weak D match, TRBD1 (6 bases). V gave up 4 bases and J gave up 2 bases, with 8 bases separating them. CDR1 and CDR2 from the germline V gene are LNHDA and SQIVND (reference sequence). This CDR3 comprises 13 residues. CDR3 protein: CASSRTENTEAFF. CDR3 in DNA: TGTGCCAGTAGTAGGACAGAAAACACTGAAGCTTTCTTT. The variable domain in full, completed from reference TRBV19 and TRBJ1-1, reads DGGITQSPKYLFRKEGQNVTLSCEQNLNHDAMYWYRQDPGQGLRLIYYSQIVNDFQKGDIAEGYSVSREKKESFPLTVTSAQKNPTAFYLCASSRTENTEAFFGQGTRLTVV.

Regarding this clone: This sample includes further DNA sequences coding for the same CDR3. The CDR3 spells CASSLRGGNQPQHF. The CDR3, as DNA: TGTGCCAGTAGTTTAAGGGGTGGTAATCAGCCCCAGCATTTT. The V and J genes are TRBV19 and TRBJ1-5; D possibly corresponds to TRBD1 (5 bases). CDR1 is LNHDA and CDR2 is SQIVND in the germline V gene (reference sequence). The CDR3 length is 14 residues. V was shortened by 5 bases and J by 4 bases, with 12 bases between the two germline ends. Complete variable domain (other parts from reference TRBV19 and TRBJ1-5): DGGITQSPKYLFRKEGQNVTLSCEQNLNHDAMYWYRQDPGQGLRLIYYSQIVNDFQKGDIAEGYSVSREKKESFPLTVTSAQKNPTAFYLCASSLRGGNQPQHFGDGTRLSIL.

V usage is TRBV4-1 and J usage is TRBJ2-3; 12 bases map to TRBD2. Looked up from germline, CDR1 is MGHRA and CDR2 is YSYEKL. The trim removed 7 bases at V and 2 bases at J, leaving 7 bases unmatched. This CDR3 region has 16 residues. CDR3 amino acids: CASIPRLAGATDTQYF. In nucleotides, the CDR3 is TGCGCCAGCATACCAAGACTAGCGGGAGCCACAGATACGCAGTATTTT.